The clone carrying this T cell receptor (beta chain) appeared a single time. This specimen belongs to a study of blood T cell repertoires in COVID-19. Turning to the study itself: Donors in the United States, Italy and Spain gave samples during acute or convalescent COVID-19.

In the source study's methods: Nucleated cell counts were estimated from reference gene primer amplification. Assay: immunoSEQ multiplex PCR; the TCRdb copy retains only in-frame clones and omits some. V, J and clone size derive from that table, while D and trimming were established from the DNA sequence. The data contain roughly 420,000 clones, 88% of them singletons. The CDR3 extends over 14 amino acids. Germline V lookup: CDR1 LNHNV, CDR2 YYDKDF (reference sequence). Between the trimmed V and J ends, which lost 1 base and 5 bases, there was a span of 11 bases. This chain joins TRBV15 and TRBJ1-1, with D uncertain. This receptor was identified in a woman in her thirties with acute COVID-19. Sequencing was carried out using PBMCs or T cells enriched from blood (not recorded which). The CDR3, as DNA: TGTGCCACCAGCAGAGTGGGAGGGTTAACTGAAGCTTTCTTT. Protein product: CATSRVGGLTEAFF.